This T cell receptor (beta chain) was sequenced for a study of blood T cells in healthy people across ages. J was trimmed by 2 bases and V by 1 base; bases with no gene match: 3. The CDR3 loop spans 16 amino acids. Germline-derived CDR1 and CDR2 are LGHDT and YNNKEL (reference sequence). A second about 7 to 11 cycle PCR used barcoded and J-beta primers. Each CDR3 protein gets one entry after TCRdb re-called the 5' RACE reads with MiXCR. Counted here are about 1,500,000 distinct CDR3 sequences, around 42% occurring once; the ten biggest clones make up less than 8%. V is TRBV3-1 and J is TRBJ2-5, with TRBD2 matching 11 bases. This clonotype was sampled from a woman between 18 and 30 years old in good health. Input material: blood. The CDR3 DNA is TGTGCCAGCAGCCAAGTTGCTAGCGGGGGGCAAGAGACCCAGTACTTC. Residues: CASSQVASGGQETQYF.